This TCR beta chain was identified during a study of T cell responses to AZD1222 COVID-19 vaccine. Study conclusions and caveats: After two AZD1222 doses, spike-specific TCR breadth and depth rose versus day 0. Only after the peak T cell response were repertoires sampled. Donors were chiefly white British, with a greater number of females, and clonal diversity was perhaps underestimated.

The V gene's germline CDR1 is KGHDR and CDR2 SFDVKD. CDR3 length: 14 residues. Deletions cut 4 bases from V and 1 base from J, with 9 bases between. The assay was immunoSEQ multiplex PCR, and TCRdb's table has in-frame clones only and misses some. In the table there are under 150,000 clones, about 90% of which are singletons. About this clone: Antigen: not known.

The V gene is TRBV24-1, the J gene TRBJ1-2; D remains ambiguous. The clonotype was recovered from an adult in good health. Here the sequenced sample was peripheral blood, taken on day 0 of AZD1222 vaccination. CDR3 DNA sequence: TGTGCCACCAGTGAACGGGCCCTTAACTATGGCTACACCTTC. Its translation is CATSERALNYGYTF.